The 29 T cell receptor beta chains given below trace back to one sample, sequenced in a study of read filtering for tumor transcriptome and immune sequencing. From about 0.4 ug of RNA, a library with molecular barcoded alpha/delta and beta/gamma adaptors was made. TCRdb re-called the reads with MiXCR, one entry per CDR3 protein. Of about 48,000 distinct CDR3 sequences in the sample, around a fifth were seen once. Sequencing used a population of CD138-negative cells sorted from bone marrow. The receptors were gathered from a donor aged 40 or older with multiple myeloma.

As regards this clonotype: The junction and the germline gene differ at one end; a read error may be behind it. The CDR3: CSASSGSSYNEQLF. Here the CDR3 DNA reads TGCAGTGCTTCCAGTGGGAGCTCCTACAATGAGCAGCTCTTC. This chain links TRBV20-1 with TRBJ2-1; D perhaps matches TRBD2 (5 bases). CDR1 and CDR2 from the germline V gene are DFQATT and SNEGSKA (reference sequence). This CDR3 is built from 14 residues.

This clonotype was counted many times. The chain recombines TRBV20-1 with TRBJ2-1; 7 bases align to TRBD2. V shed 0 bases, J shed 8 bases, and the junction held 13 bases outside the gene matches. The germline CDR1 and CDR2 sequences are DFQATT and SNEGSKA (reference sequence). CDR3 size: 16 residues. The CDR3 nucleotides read TGCAGTGCTAGAGATCATCGGGGGAGGGCCAGGGATGAGCAGTTCTTC. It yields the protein CSARDHRGRARDEQFF.

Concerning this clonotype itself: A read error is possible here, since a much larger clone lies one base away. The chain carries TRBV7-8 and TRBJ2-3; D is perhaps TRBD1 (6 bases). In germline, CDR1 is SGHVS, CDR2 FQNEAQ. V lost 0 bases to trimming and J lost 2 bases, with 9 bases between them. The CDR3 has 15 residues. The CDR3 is CASSLAYRATDTQYF. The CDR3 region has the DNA TGTGCCAGCAGCTTAGCATACAGGGCCACAGATACGCAGTATTTT.

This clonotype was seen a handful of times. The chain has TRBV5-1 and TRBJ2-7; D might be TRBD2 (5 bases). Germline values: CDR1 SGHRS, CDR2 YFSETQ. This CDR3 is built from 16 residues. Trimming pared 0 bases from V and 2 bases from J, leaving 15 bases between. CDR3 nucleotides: TGCGCCAGCAGCTTGGCCGCTCAGGACGGGACCTACGAGCAGTACTTC. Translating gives CASSLAAQDGTYEQYF.

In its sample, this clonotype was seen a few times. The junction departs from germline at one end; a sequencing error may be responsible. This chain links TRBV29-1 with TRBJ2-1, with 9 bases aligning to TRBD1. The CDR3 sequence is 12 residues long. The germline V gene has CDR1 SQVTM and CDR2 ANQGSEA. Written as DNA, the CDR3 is TGCTGCGTACAGGGGGCTTCCAATGAGCAGTTCTTC. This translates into CCVQGASNEQFF.

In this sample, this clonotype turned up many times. CDR3 sequence reads: CASSSLAGGRTYNEQFF. Here the CDR3 DNA reads TGTGCCAGTAGTAGTCTAGCGGGAGGGAGGACCTACAATGAGCAGTTCTTC. This rearrangement joins TRBV19 to TRBJ2-1; 12 bases align to TRBD2. V lost 4 bases to trimming and J lost 2 bases; unmatched junction nucleotides: 6. The CDR3 contains 17 residues. Germline V lookup: CDR1 LNHDA, CDR2 SQIVND (reference sequence).

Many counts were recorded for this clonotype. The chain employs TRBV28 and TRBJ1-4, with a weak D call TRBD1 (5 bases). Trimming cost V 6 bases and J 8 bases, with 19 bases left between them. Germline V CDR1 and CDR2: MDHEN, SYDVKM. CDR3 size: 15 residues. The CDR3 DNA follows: TGTGCCAGCAGCCCGGGGGGTTGGGGCGAAGAAAAACTGTTTTTT. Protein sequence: CASSPGGWGEEKLFF.

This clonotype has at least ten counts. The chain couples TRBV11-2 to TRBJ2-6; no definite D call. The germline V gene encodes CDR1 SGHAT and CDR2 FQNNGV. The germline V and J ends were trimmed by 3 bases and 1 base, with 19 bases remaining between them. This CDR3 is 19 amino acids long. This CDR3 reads CASSLVKLASGSGANVLTF. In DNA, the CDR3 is TGTGCCAGCAGCTTGGTCAAGTTGGCGTCTGGGTCTGGGGCCAACGTCCTGACTTTC.

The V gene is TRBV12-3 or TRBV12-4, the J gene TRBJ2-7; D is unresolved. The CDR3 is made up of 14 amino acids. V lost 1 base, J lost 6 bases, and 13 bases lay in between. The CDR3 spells CASSLVASGVEQYF. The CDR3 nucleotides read TGTGCCAGCAGTTTAGTCGCCAGTGGTGTCGAGCAGTACTTC.

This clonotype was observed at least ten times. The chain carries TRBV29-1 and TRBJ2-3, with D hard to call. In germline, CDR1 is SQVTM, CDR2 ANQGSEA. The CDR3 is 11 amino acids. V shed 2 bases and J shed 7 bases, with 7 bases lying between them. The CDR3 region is CSVEIAYTQYF. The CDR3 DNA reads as TGCAGCGTTGAAATAGCTTATACGCAGTATTTT.

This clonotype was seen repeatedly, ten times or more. The CDR3 reads CASSRTGGETQYF. CDR3 bases: TGTGCCAGCAGCCGGACCGGTGGGGAGACCCAGTACTTC. The chain recombines TRBV12-3 or TRBV12-4 with TRBJ2-5, with unresolved D. The CDR3 sequence is 13 residues long. Trimming removed 6 bases at V and 5 bases at J, with 13 bases between.

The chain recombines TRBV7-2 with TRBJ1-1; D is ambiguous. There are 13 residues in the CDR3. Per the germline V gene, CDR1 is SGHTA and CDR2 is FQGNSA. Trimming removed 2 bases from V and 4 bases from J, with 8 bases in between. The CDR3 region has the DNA TGTGCCAGCAGCTTAATGGGTTCCACTGAAGCTTTCTTT. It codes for CASSLMGSTEAFF.

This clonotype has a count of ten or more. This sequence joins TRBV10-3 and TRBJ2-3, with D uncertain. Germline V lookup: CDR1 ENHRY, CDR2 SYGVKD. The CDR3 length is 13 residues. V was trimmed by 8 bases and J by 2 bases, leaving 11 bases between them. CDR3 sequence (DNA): TGTGCCATCGGGTCAGACTCCACAGATACGCAGTATTTT. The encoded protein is CAIGSDSTDTQYF.

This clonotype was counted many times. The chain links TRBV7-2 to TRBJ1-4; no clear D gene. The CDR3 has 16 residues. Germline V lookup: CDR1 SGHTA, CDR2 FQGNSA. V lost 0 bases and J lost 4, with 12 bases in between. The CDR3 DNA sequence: TGTGCCAGCAGCTTAGCGCTCTCGCTCGGTAATGAAAAACTGTTTTTT. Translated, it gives CASSLALSLGNEKLFF.

In nucleotides, the CDR3 is TGTGCCAGCAGTGACCCGTTCCCTGCGTCGGCGCCTGAGCAGTTCTTC. Its translation: CASSDPFPASAPEQFF. This sequence joins TRBV2 and TRBJ2-1, with no clear D. From germline, CDR1 is SNHLY and CDR2 FYNNEI. Trimming took off 3 bases at V and 9 bases at J, with 21 bases between the two ends. This CDR3 spans 16 amino acids.

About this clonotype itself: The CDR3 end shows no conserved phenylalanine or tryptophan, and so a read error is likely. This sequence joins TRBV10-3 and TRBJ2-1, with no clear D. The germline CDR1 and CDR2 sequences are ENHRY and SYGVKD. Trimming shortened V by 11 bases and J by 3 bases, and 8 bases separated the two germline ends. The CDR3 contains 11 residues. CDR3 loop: CAAGNYNEQFI. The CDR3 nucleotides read TGTGCCGCTGGGAACTACAATGAGCAGTTCATC.

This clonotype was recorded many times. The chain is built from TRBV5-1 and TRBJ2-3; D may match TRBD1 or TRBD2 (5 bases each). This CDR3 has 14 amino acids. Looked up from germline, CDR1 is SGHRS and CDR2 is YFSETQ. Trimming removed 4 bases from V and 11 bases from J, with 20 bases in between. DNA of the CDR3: TGCGCCAGCAGCCTACCCGACAGTCCACGGGGGCAGTATTTT. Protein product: CASSLPDSPRGQYF.

CDR3 sequence (DNA): TGCGCCAGCAGCTTATCGGGGAGACTGGATTACAATGAGCAGTTCTTC. Translation: CASSLSGRLDYNEQFF. V usage is TRBV5-1 and J usage is TRBJ2-1; D might be TRBD2 (5 bases). CDR1 is SGHRS, CDR2 YFSETQ, per germline. This CDR3 comprises 16 residues. V lost 2 bases and J 4 bases, leaving 16 bases between the germline ends.

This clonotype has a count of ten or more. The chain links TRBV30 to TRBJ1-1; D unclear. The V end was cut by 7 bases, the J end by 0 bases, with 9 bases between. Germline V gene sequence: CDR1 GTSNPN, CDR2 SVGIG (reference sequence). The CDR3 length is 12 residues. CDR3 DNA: TGTGCCTCGGAAGGGTTGAACACTGAAGCTTTCTTT. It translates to CASEGLNTEAFF.

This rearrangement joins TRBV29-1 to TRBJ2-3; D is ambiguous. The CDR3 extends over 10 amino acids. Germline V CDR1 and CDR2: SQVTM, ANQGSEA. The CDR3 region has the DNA TGCATCGTCTGGAGTTATGCGCAGTATTTT. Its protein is CIVWSYAQYF.

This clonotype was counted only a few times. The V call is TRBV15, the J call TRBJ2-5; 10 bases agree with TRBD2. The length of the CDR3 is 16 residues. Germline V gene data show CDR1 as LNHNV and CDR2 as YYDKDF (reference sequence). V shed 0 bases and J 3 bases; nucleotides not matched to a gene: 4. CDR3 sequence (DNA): TGTGCCACCAGCAGAGATCGGCTAGCGGGAGAAGAGACCCAGTACTTC. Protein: CATSRDRLAGEETQYF.

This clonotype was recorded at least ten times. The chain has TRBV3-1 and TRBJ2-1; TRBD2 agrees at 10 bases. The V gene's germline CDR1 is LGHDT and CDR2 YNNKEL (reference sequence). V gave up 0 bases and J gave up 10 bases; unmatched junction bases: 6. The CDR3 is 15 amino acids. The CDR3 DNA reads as TGTGCCAGCAGCCAAGATTCAAGACTAGCGGGCGAGCAGTTCTTC. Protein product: CASSQDSRLAGEQFF.

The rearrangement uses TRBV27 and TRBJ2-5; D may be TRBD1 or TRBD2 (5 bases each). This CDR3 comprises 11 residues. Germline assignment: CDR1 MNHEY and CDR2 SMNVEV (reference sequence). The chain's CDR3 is CSTGTSATQYF. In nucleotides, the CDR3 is TGTTCCACGGGGACCTCGGCGACCCAGTACTTC.

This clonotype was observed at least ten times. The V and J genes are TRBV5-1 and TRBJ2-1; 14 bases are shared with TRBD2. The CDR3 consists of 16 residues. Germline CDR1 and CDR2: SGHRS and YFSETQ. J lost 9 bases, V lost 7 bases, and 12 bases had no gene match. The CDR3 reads CASGATGTSGSVEQFF. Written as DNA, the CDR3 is TGCGCCAGCGGAGCAACCGGGACTAGCGGGAGTGTTGAGCAGTTCTTC.

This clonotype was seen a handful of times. The CDR3: CASTYEGGMNQPQHF. For the CDR3, the DNA is TGTGCCAGCACCTACGAGGGGGGGATGAATCAGCCCCAGCATTTT. This rearrangement joins TRBV6-2 or TRBV6-3 to TRBJ1-5, with a tentative D call TRBD1 (6 bases). Germline V gives CDR1 MNHEY, CDR2 SVGEGT. The CDR3 is 15 residues long. V dropped 7 bases and J dropped 4 bases, with 17 bases sitting between them.

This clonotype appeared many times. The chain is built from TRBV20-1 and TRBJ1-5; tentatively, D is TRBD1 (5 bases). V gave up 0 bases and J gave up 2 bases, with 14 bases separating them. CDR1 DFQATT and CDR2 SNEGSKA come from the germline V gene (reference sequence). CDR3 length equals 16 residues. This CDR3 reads CSARDSGAGGNQPQHF. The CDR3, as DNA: TGCAGTGCTAGAGATAGCGGGGCAGGTGGCAATCAGCCCCAGCATTTT.

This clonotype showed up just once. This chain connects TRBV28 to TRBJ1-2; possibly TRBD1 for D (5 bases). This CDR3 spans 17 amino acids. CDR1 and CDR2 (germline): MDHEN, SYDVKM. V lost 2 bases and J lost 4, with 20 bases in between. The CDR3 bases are TGTGCCAGCAGTTTACCCGCGGGAGGGGAGAGTAGCTATGGCTACACCTTC. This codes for CASSLPAGGESSYGYTF.

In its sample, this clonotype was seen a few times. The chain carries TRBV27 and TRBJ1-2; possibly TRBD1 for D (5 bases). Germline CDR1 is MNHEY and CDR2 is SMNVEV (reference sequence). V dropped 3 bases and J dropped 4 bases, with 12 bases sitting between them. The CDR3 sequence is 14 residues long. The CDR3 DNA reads TGTGCCAGCAGTTTTGCCGGGGCAAGCTATGGCTACACCTTC. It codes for CASSFAGASYGYTF.

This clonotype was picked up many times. The CDR3 nucleotides are TGTGCCAGCAGTTTCAAGGGGGCTTCAGAAGCTTTCTTT. Protein product: CASSFKGASEAFF. V usage is TRBV12-3 or TRBV12-4 and J usage is TRBJ1-1; TRBD1 agrees at 7 bases. This CDR3 is 13 amino acids long. V gave up 3 bases and J gave up 8 bases; unmatched junction bases: 6.